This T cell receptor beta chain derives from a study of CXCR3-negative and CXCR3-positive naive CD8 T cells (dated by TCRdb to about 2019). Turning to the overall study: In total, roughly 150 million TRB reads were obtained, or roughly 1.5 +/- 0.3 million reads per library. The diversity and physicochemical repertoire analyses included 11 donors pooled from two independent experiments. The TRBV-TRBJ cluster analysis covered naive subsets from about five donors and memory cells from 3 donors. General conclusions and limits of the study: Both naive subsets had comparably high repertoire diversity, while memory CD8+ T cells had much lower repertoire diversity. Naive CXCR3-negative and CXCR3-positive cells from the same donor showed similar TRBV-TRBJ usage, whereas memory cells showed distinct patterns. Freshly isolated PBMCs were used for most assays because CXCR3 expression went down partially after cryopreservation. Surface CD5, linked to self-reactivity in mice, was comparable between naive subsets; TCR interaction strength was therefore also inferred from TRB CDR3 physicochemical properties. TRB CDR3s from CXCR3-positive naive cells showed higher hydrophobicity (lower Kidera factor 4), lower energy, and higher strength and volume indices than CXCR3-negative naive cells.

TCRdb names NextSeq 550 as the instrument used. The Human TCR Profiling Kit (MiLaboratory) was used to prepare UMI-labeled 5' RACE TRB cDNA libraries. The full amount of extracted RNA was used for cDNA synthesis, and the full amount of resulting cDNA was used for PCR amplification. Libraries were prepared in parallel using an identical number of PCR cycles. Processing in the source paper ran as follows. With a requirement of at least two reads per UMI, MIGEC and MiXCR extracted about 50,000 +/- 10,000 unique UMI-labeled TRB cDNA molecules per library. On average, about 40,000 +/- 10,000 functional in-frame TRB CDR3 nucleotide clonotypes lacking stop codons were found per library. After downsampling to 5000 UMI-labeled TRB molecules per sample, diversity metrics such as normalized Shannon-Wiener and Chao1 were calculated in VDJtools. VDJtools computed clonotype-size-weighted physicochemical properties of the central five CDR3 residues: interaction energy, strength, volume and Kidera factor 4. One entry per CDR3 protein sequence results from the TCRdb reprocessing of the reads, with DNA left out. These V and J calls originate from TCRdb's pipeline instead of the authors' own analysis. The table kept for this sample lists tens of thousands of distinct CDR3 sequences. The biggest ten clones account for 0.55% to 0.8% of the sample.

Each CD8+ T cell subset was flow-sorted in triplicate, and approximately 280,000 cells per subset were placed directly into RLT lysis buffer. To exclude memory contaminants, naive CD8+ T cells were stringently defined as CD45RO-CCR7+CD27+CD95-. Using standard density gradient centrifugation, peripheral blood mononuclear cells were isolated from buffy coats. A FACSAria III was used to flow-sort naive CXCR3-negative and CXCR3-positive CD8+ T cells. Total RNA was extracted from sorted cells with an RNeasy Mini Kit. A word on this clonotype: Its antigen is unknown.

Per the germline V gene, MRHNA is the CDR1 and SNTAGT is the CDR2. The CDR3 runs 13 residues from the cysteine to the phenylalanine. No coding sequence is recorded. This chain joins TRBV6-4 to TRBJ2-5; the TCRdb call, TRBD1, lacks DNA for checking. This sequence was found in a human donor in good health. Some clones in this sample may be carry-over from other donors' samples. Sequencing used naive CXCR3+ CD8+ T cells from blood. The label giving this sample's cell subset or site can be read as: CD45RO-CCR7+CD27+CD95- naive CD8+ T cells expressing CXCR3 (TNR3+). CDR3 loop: CASSEIGGQTQYF.